This T cell receptor (beta chain) was identified in a study of CD8 T cells in Susac syndrome. Bulk CD8+ and CD4+ cells came from magnetic negative isolation; CD8+ TEMRA by FACS. This clonotype was seen once. Antigen specificity is unknown. General study results and limits: An acknowledgment was made by the study that its TCR sequencing and HLA analysis involved relatively few individuals.

A quantity of roughly 0.5 to 1 ug RNA underwent reverse transcription using random hexamers. In TCRdb, the immunoSEQ multiplex PCR reads were re-called with MiXCR into one record per CDR3 protein. The sample records roughly 140,000 distinct CDR3 sequences, approximately 93% being singletons. The clonotype originates from a human donor in good health. What was sequenced was CD8+ T cells from PBMCs.

CDR3: CASSTRLAEEQFF. CDR3 nucleotides: TGTGCCAGCAGTACCAGACTAGCGGAAGAGCAGTTCTTC. The chain uses TRBV6-6 and TRBJ2-1; 9 nucleotides align to TRBD2. Germline assignment: CDR1 MNHNY and CDR2 SVGAGI (reference sequence). CDR3 size: 13 residues. V lost 5 bases to trimming and J lost 10 bases; unmatched junction nucleotides: 6.